Listed below are T cell receptor beta chains from one sample, sequenced in a study of OX40 agonist ivuxolimab in advanced cancers. The method was immunoSEQ multiplex PCR; TCRdb's version includes in-frame clones alone and lacks a portion of them. The data hold 53,000 or so clones, with around 84% observed a single time. This specimen consisted of CD4+ or CD8+ T cells sorted from blood, obtained in a trial of the OX40 agonist ivuxolimab. The origin of the receptors is an adult with an advanced solid tumor such as melanoma, head and neck, liver or kidney cancer. Both conserved end residues are trimmed from each CDR3. Each record gives: V gene, CDR3 length, J gene, CDR3 protein.

TRBV5-1	15	TRBJ2-6	ASSSGQGASGANVLT
TRBV5-8	17	TRBJ2-3	ASSQPGQGESGRTDTQY
TRBV7-6	13	TRBJ1-1	ASSLAGARDTEAF
TRBV6-5	14	TRBJ2-1	ASSSQLAGGPKEQF
TRBV18	12	TRBJ2-2	ASSMDINTGELF
TRBV4-2	15	TRBJ2-3	ASSQDDFGDTVDTQY
TRBV5-5	15	TRBJ2-7	ASSLGAIGLAGSEQY
TRBV28	14	TRBJ2-1	ASSSRGGLTDNEQF
TRBV6-5	12	TRBJ2-3	ASNEGESSDTQY
TRBV10-2	12	TRBJ1-4	ASSDRNLNEKLF
TRBV9	15	TRBJ2-1	ASSALPGLAGGGEQF
TRBV6-5	9	TRBJ1-3	ASISGNTIY
TRBV4-2	15	TRBJ2-1	ASSQDSRLESYNEQF
TRBV6-6	11	TRBJ2-3	ATGLAGADTQY
TRBV19	12	TRBJ1-1	ASSIVPVGTEAF
TRBV10-3	14	TRBJ2-7	AISEGGTRSSYEQY
TRBV28	12	TRBJ1-3	ASCRIRAGNTIY